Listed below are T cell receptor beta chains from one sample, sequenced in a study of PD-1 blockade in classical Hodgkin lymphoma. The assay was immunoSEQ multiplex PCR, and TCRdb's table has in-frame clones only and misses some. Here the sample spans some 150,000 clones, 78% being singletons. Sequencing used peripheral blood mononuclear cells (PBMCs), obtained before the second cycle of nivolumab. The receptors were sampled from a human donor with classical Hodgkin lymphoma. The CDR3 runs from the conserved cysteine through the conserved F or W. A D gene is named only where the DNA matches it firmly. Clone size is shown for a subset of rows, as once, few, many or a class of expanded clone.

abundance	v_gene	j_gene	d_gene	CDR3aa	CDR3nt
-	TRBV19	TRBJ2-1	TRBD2	CASSPILAGGHDEQFF	TGTGCCAGTAGTCCCATACTAGCGGGAGGGCACGATGAGCAGTTCTTC
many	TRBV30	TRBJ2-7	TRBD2	CAWSATSGRALDEQYF	TGTGCCTGGAGTGCAACTAGCGGGAGGGCCCTCGACGAGCAGTACTTC
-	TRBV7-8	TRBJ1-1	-	CASSLVGLADTEAFF	TGTGCCAGCAGCTTGGTGGGGCTGGCGGACACTGAAGCTTTCTTT
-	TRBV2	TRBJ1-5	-	CASSVVQAGDGNQPQHF	TGTGCCAGCAGTGTAGTCCAGGCAGGGGATGGGAATCAGCCCCAGCATTTT
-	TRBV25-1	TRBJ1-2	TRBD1	CASSEPLGTGSGYTF	TGTGCCAGCAGTGAACCCCTCGGGACAGGGAGTGGCTACACCTTC
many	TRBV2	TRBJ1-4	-	CASNKLGEKLFF	TGTGCCAGCAACAAGTTAGGAGAAAAACTGTTTTTT
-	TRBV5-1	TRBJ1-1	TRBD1	CASSPGQAPIYTEAFF	TGCGCCAGCAGCCCGGGACAGGCCCCGATTTACACTGAAGCTTTCTTT
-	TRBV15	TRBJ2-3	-	CATSSGTGTDTQYF	TGTGCCACCAGCAGCGGGACGGGCACAGATACGCAGTATTTT
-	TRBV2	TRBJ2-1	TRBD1	CASRGTGGGYNEQFF	TGTGCCAGCAGGGGGACAGGGGGCGGGTACAATGAGCAGTTCTTC
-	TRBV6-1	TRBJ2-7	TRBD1	CASSDLGTGGFGYEQYF	TGTGCCAGCAGTGACCTGGGGACAGGGGGCTTTGGCTACGAGCAGTACTTC
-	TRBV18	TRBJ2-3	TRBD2	CASSPGLAGVGYTDTQYF	TGTGCCAGCTCACCGGGACTAGCGGGAGTGGGTTACACAGATACGCAGTATTTT
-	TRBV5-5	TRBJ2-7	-	CASSLGVREYF	TGTGCCAGCAGCTTGGGGGTTAGGGAGTACTTC
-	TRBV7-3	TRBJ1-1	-	CASSRLGDTEAFF	TGTGCCAGCAGCCGACTAGGGGACACTGAAGCTTTCTTT
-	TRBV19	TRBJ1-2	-	CASSPGGIYGYTF	TGTGCCAGTAGTCCGGGGGGTATCTATGGCTACACCTTC
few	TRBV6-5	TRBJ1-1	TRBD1	CASSYGTGGFEAFF	TGTGCCAGCAGTTACGGGACAGGGGGTTTTGAAGCTTTCTTT
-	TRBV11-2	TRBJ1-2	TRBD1	CASSLNRGYYGYTF	TGTGCCAGCAGCCTGAACAGGGGGTACTATGGCTACACCTTC
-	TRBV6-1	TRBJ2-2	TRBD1	CASNQGARGTGELFF	TGTGCCAGCAATCAGGGGGCGCGGGGAACCGGGGAGCTGTTTTTT
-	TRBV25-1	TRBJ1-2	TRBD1	CASSDYRVDRGHYGYTF	TGTGCCAGCAGTGACTATAGGGTTGACAGGGGGCACTATGGCTACACCTTC
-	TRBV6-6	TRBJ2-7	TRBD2	CASSYYRRREGYEQYF	TGTGCCAGCAGTTACTATCGTCGGCGGGAGGGCTACGAGCAGTACTTC
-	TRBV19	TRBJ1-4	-	CAVGSEVGEKLFF	TGTGCAGTGGGGTCGGAGGTCGGTGAAAAACTGTTTTTT
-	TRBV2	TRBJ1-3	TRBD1	CASSEAPQGRGNTIYF	TGTGCCAGCAGTGAAGCGCCACAGGGGAGAGGAAACACCATATATTTT
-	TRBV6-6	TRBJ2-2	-	CASTLQIPGELFF	TGTGCCAGCACCCTCCAGATCCCCGGGGAGCTGTTTTTT
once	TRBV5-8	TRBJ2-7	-	CASSLGLISYEQYF	TGTGCCAGCAGCTTGGGACTGATATCCTACGAGCAGTACTTC
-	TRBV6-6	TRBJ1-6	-	CASSEGSSPLHF	TGTGCCAGCAGCGAGGGATCCTCACCCCTCCACTTT
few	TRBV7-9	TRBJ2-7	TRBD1	CASTMLGQGGEQYF	TGTGCCAGCACCATGCTGGGACAGGGTGGCGAGCAGTACTTC
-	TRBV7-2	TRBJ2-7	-	CASSLLGVISYEQYF	TGTGCCAGCAGCTTATTGGGGGTCATCTCCTACGAGCAGTACTTC
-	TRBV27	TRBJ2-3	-	CASSGSTDTQYF	TGTGCCAGCAGTGGTAGCACAGATACGCAGTATTTT
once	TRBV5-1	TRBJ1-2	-	CASSFQGRDGYTF	TGCGCCAGCAGCTTTCAGGGGAGGGATGGCTACACCTTC
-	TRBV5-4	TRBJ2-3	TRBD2	CASSLALAGVVDTQYF	TGTGCCAGCAGCTTGGCGTTAGCGGGAGTGGTAGATACGCAGTATTTT
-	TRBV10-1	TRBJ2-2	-	CASSEGEGVNTGELFF	TGCGCCAGCAGTGAGGGCGAGGGGGTGAACACCGGGGAGCTGTTTTTT
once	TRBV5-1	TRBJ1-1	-	CASSLQGGVAEAFF	TGCGCCAGCAGTTTACAGGGTGGGGTTGCTGAAGCTTTCTTT
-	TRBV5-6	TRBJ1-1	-	CASSLASNTEAFF	TGTGCCAGCAGCCTAGCTTCGAACACTGAAGCTTTCTTT
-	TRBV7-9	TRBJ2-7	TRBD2	CASSLAARLAERYEQYF	TGTGCCAGCAGCTTAGCCGCTCGGCTAGCGGAGAGATACGAGCAGTACTTC
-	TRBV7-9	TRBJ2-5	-	CASSHKRGPQETQYF	TGTGCCAGCAGCCACAAGAGGGGCCCCCAAGAGACCCAGTACTTC
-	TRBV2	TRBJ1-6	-	CARGGQGSTNSPLHF	TGTGCCCGAGGGGGTCAGGGATCGACCAATTCACCCCTCCACTTT
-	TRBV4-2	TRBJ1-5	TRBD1	CASSQATGGFQPQHF	TGTGCCAGCAGCCAGGCTACAGGGGGTTTTCAGCCCCAGCATTTT
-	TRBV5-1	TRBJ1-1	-	CASSLGVLGTEAFF	TGTGCCAGCAGCTTGGGAGTACTGGGCACTGAAGCTTTCTTT